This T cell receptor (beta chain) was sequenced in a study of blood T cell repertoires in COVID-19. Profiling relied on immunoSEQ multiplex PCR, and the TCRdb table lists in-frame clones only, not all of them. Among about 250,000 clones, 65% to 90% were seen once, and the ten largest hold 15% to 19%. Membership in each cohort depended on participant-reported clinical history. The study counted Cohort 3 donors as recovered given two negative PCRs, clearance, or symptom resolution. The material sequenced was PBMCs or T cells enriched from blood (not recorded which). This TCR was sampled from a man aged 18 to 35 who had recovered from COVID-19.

The CDR3 loop is CASSRTSGGTDTQYF. CDR3 bases: TGTGCCAGCAGCAGGACTAGCGGGGGGACAGATACGCAGTATTTT. V gene TRBV5-4 combines with J gene TRBJ2-3, with TRBD2 identical over 14 bases. V trimming: 4 bases; J trimming: 3 bases; junction bases outside the gene matches: 1. Germline values: CDR1 SGHNT, CDR2 YYREEE (reference sequence). This CDR3 region has 15 residues.